A single sample gave rise to the 20 T cell receptor beta chains below, sequenced in a study of cytomegalovirus exposure and HLA in healthy donors (dated by TCRdb to the late 2010s). Library preparation employed the immunoSEQ multiplex PCR assay. For the multiplex PCR, a mixture combining 60 forward primers for TCR Vbeta segments and 13 reverse primers for TCR Jbeta segments was used. TCRdb mirrors the immuneACCESS table, restricted to in-frame sequences. Some clones are absent from its copies; in checked studies, under half trace to an unresolved V gene, and the reason for the others is unknown. This sample has around 170,000 clones in its table, and just over 75% of those were observed once. Roughly 1.6% of the sample rests with the top ten. Sample: PBMCs. These receptors were collected from a man aged 35 to 55 in good health and CMV-seronegative.

The CDR3 region is CASSSRPGLRAYTF. The CDR3 region has the DNA TGTGCCAGCAGTTCCAGACCGGGACTTCGGGCCTACACCTTC. The V call is TRBV27, the J call TRBJ1-2, with D possibly TRBD1 on 5 matching bases. The V end lost 4 bases, the J end lost 10 bases, and 19 bases lay between the germline ends. The CDR3 is 14 residues long. Germline CDR1 reads MNHEY; CDR2 reads SMNVEV (reference sequence).

V gene TRBV6-1 combines with J gene TRBJ2-5; D is perhaps TRBD1 (6 bases). The CDR3 loop spans 14 amino acids. Germline V gene lookup returns CDR1 MNHNS and CDR2 SASEGT. Trimming shortened V by 8 bases and J by 3 bases, and 16 bases separated the two germline ends. The CDR3 bases are TGTGCCAGCCAAACAGGGTACGGTGAAGAGACCCAGTACTTC. It specifies CASQTGYGEETQYF.

The chain joins TRBV30 to TRBJ2-2; tentative D call: TRBD1 (5 bases). This CDR3 has 13 residues. Trimming left V 4 bases short and J 1 base short, with 7 bases between. The germline V gene has CDR1 GTSNPN and CDR2 SVGIG (reference sequence). The CDR3 loop reads CAWNQGNTGELFF. The CDR3 region has the DNA TGTGCCTGGAATCAGGGGAACACCGGGGAGCTGTTTTTT.

V usage is TRBV12-2 and J usage is TRBJ2-2; TRBD2 was called by the table and not checked on the DNA. TRBV12-2 is deemed a pseudogene. CDR3 length equals 17 residues. The CDR3 sequence is CASRLYVRDFNTGELFF. The CDR3, as DNA: TGTGCAAGTCGGCTCTATGTTCGGGATTTTAACACCGGGGAGCTGTTTTTT.

The V gene is TRBV7-2, the J gene TRBJ2-2; 9 bases map to TRBD1. With 5 bases clipped from V and 4 bases from J, the junction kept 11 bases outside the gene matches. Per germline, CDR1 SGHTA and CDR2 FQGNSA. This CDR3 comprises 17 residues. The CDR3 spells CASSDTGTGFRTGELFF. DNA of the CDR3: TGTGCCAGCAGCGACACCGGGACAGGGTTTCGCACCGGGGAGCTGTTTTTT.

Only a few counts were recorded for this clone. The rearrangement joins TRBV5-4 to TRBJ2-7, with 8 bases fitting TRBD1. Germline V gives CDR1 SGHNT, CDR2 YYREEE (reference sequence). The CDR3 spans 15 residues. V trimming: 5 bases; J trimming: 4 bases; junction bases outside the gene matches: 11. In nucleotides, the CDR3 is TGTGCCAGCAGTATCGACAGGGGAGTTTTTTACGAGCAGTACTTC. Translated, it gives CASSIDRGVFYEQYF.

CDR3 amino acids: CASSLNLEGIAFF. CDR3 bases: TGTGCCAGCAGCTTAAATCTGGAGGGGATAGCTTTCTTT. This sequence joins TRBV11-1 and TRBJ1-1, with a possible D match to TRBD1 (5 bases). Trimming pared 2 bases from V and 10 bases from J, leaving 14 bases between. The CDR3 sequence is 13 residues long. Germline V gene data show CDR1 as SGHAT and CDR2 as FQDESV (reference sequence).

This clone was counted a few times. The chain has TRBV27 and TRBJ1-1; tentative D call: TRBD1 (6 bases). Trimming pared 5 bases from V and 8 bases from J, leaving 18 bases between. Germline V gene data show CDR1 as MNHEY and CDR2 as SMNVEV (reference sequence). This CDR3 is 14 amino acids long. The CDR3 sequence is CASSPGQTLTEAFF. The CDR3 DNA sequence: TGTGCCAGCAGTCCAGGACAGACCCTGACCGAAGCTTTCTTT.

Note on this clone: This specimen includes other DNA sequences encoding the same CDR3. The chain links TRBV18 to TRBJ2-3; D perhaps matches TRBD2 (6 bases). CDR1 and CDR2 (germline): KGHSH, LQKENI. Trimming removed 6 bases at V and 1 base at J, with 14 bases between. This CDR3 spans 15 amino acids. CDR3 DNA: TGTGCCAGCTCTCTCAGGGAGGTCGGCACAGATACGCAGTATTTT. Its protein product is CASSLREVGTDTQYF.

V usage is TRBV19 and J usage is TRBJ2-1; D gene ambiguous. Between the trimmed V and J ends, which lost 8 bases and 9 bases, there was a span of 8 bases. CDR1 and CDR2 (germline): LNHDA, SQIVND (reference sequence). This CDR3 contains 10 residues. CDR3 nucleotide sequence: TGTGCCAGTGGCGGCGGTGAGCAGTTCTTC. It is translated as CASGGGEQFF.

Here the CDR3 reads CASSESTGVGETQYF. The CDR3 nucleotides read TGTGCCAGCAGTGAAAGTACGGGAGTAGGGGAGACCCAGTACTTC. V and J are TRBV2 and TRBJ2-5; possible D gene TRBD2, 6 bases. The CDR3 covers 15 residues. CDR1 is SNHLY, CDR2 FYNNEI, per germline. V shed 2 bases and J shed 5 bases, with 15 bases lying between them.

V and J are TRBV7-9 and TRBJ1-1, with 7 positions matching TRBD1. The CDR3 is 14 residues long. Losses at the gene ends were 2 bases for V and 3 bases for J; bases not matched to a gene: 3. Germline assignment: CDR1 SEHNR and CDR2 FQNEAQ (reference sequence). CDR3 loop: CASSLYQGDTEAFF. In nucleotides, the CDR3 is TGTGCCAGCAGCTTATACCAGGGGGACACTGAAGCTTTCTTT.

The V gene is TRBV5-1, the J gene TRBJ2-3, with TRBD2 identical over 8 bases. This CDR3 has 14 amino acids. The ends lost 4 bases at V and 1 base at J; junction bases unmatched: 2. Germline assignment: CDR1 SGHRS and CDR2 YFSETQ. CDR3 sequence reads: CASSPGGGTDTQYF. DNA of the CDR3: TGCGCCAGCAGCCCCGGGGGGGGCACAGATACGCAGTATTTT.

This sequence joins TRBV29-1 and TRBJ1-1; D is possibly TRBD1 (5 bases). The germline V and J ends were trimmed by 4 bases and 1 base, with 10 bases remaining between them. Germline V lookup: CDR1 SQVTM, CDR2 ANQGSEA. The CDR3 extends over 13 amino acids. CDR3 sequence: CSVVEGTNTEAFF. CDR3 coding DNA: TGCAGCGTTGTGGAGGGGACGAACACTGAAGCTTTCTTT.

The gene calls are TRBV11-2 and TRBJ2-1; D might be TRBD2 (6 bases). Germline lookup yields CDR1 SGHAT and CDR2 FQNNGV. Trimming took off 6 bases at V and 2 bases at J, with 17 bases between the two ends. This CDR3 is built from 16 residues. Here the CDR3 DNA reads TGTGCCAGCAGTCCCCTCGGAGGGATCGCCTACAATGAGCAGTTCTTC. It translates to CASSPLGGIAYNEQFF.

The sample holds a few counts of this clone. J is TRBJ2-1 and V is TRBV13; a possible D gene is TRBD1 (5 bases). The V end was cut by 5 bases, the J end by 3 bases, with 11 bases between. Germline V lookup: CDR1 PRHDT, CDR2 FYEKMQ (reference sequence). The CDR3 totals 14 residues. CDR3 region: CASSPLDSYNEQFF. CDR3 DNA: TGTGCCAGCAGCCCTCTCGACAGCTACAATGAGCAGTTCTTC.

The chain employs TRBV21-1 and TRBJ2-6; TRBD1 is the table's D call, not checked against the DNA. TRBV21-1 is flagged as a pseudogene. The CDR3 runs 17 residues. In nucleotides, the CDR3 is TGTGCCAGCAGCATGGGGACAGGGCTATCTGGGGCCAACGGCCTGACTTTC. It encodes CASSMGTGLSGANGLTF.

This chain links TRBV4-1 with TRBJ2-7; TRBD2 aligns across 8 bases. Germline V gene lookup returns CDR1 MGHRA and CDR2 YSYEKL. This CDR3 spans 14 amino acids. V trimming: 3 bases; J trimming: 3 bases; junction bases outside the gene matches: 4. The DNA for the CDR3 is TGCGCCAGCAGCCAGCCGGGGGGGGACTACGAGCAGTACTTC. Residues: CASSQPGGDYEQYF.

This sequence joins TRBV27 and TRBJ1-4; 7 bases are shared with TRBD1. CDR3 length: 14 residues. Germline CDR1 is MNHEY and CDR2 is SMNVEV (reference sequence). V lost 5 bases, J lost 8 bases, and 8 bases stayed unmatched. CDR3 in DNA: TGTGCCAGCAGTCGACAGGGTGGGAGGGAAAAACTGTTTTTT. Translated: CASSRQGGREKLFF.

This clone appeared a single time. CDR3 amino acids: CASSLNLVGVTGELFF. CDR3 DNA sequence: TGCGCCAGCAGCTTGAATCTTGTAGGGGTGACCGGGGAGCTGTTTTTT. The rearrangement joins TRBV5-1 to TRBJ2-2; weak D call: TRBD1 (5 bases). The V end was cut by 1 base, the J end by 5 bases, with 15 bases between. This CDR3 has 16 residues. The V gene's germline CDR1 is SGHRS and CDR2 YFSETQ.